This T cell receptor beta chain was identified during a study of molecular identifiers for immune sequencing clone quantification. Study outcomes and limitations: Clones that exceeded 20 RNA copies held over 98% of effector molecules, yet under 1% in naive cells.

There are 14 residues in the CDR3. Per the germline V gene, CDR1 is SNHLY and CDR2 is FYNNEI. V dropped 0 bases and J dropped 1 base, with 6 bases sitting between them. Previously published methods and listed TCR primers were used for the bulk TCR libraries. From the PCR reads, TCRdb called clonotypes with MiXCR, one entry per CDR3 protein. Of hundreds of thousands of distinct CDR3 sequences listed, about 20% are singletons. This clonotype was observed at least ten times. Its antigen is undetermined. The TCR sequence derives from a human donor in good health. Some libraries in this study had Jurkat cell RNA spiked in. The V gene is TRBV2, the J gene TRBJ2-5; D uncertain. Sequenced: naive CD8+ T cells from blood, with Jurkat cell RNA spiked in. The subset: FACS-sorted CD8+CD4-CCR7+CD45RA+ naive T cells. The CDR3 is CASSEAKGQETQYF. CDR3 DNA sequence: TGTGCCAGCAGTGAAGCGAAGGGCCAAGAGACCCAGTACTTC.